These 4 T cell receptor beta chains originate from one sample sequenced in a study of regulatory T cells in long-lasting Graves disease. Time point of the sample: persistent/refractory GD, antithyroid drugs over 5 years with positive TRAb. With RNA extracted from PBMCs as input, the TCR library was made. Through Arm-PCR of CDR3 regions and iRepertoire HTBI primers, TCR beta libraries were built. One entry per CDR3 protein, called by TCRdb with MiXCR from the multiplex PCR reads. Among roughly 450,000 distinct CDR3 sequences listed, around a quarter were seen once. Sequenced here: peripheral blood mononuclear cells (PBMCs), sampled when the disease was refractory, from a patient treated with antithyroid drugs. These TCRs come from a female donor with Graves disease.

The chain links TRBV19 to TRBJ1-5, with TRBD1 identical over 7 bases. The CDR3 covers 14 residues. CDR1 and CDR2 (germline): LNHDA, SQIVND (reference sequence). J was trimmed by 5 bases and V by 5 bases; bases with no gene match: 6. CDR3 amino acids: CASSVTGDHQPQHF. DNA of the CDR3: TGTGCCAGTAGTGTTACAGGGGATCATCAGCCCCAGCATTTT.

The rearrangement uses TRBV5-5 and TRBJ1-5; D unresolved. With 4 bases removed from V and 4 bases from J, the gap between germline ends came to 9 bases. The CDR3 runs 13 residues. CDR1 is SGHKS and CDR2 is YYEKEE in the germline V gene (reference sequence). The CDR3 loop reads CASSIDPNQPQHF. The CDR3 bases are TGTGCCAGCAGCATTGACCCGAATCAGCCCCAGCATTTT.

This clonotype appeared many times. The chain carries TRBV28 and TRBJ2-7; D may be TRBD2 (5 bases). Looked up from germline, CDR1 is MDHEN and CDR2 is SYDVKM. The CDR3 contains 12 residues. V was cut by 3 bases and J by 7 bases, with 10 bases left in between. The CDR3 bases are TGTGCCAGCAGTTTGACTATCGGGGAGCAGTACTTC. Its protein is CASSLTIGEQYF.

For the CDR3, the DNA is TGTGCCAGCAGCAGGACAGATTGGAACACCATATATTTT. Translating it yields CASSRTDWNTIYF. This chain links TRBV7-9 with TRBJ1-3, with TRBD1 as a possible D gene (6 bases). Per the germline V gene, CDR1 is SEHNR and CDR2 is FQNEAQ (reference sequence). This CDR3 has 13 amino acids. V gave up 5 bases and J gave up 7 bases, with 12 bases separating them.